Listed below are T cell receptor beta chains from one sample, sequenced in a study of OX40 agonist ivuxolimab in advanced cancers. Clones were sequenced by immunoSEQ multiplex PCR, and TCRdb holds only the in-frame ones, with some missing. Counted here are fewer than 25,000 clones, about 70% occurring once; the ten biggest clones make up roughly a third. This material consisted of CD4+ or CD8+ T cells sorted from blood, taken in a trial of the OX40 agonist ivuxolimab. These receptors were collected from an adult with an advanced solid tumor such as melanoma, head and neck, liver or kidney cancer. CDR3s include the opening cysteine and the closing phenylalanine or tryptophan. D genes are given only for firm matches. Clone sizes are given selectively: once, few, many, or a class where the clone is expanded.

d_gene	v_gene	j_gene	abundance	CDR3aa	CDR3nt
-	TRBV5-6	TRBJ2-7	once	CASSLTPTVKPYEQYF	TGTGCCAGCAGCTTAACACCGACAGTAAAACCCTACGAGCAGTACTTC
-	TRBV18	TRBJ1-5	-	CASSPPTDTRSNQPQHF	TGTGCCAGCTCACCACCAACAGACACCCGAAGCAATCAGCCCCAGCATTTT
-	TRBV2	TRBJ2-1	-	CASSEDQKQFF	TGTGCCAGCAGTGAAGACCAGAAGCAGTTCTTC
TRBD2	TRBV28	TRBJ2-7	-	CASTLGGSYEQYF	TGTGCCAGCACCCTCGGGGGGAGCTACGAGCAGTACTTC
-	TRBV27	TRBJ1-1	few	CASSLEGRVTEAFF	TGTGCCAGCAGTTTAGAGGGAAGGGTGACTGAAGCTTTCTTT
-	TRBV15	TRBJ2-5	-	CATSTMPGTKFETQYF	TGTGCCACCAGCACCATGCCCGGGACCAAGTTTGAGACCCAGTACTTC
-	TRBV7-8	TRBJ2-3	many	CASSLAASTDTQYF	TGTGCCAGCAGCTTAGCAGCGAGCACAGATACGCAGTATTTT
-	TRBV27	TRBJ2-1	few	CASSPRTAWDEQFF	TGTGCCAGCAGCCCCCGGACAGCCTGGGATGAGCAGTTCTTC
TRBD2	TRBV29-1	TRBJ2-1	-	CSVEGLAGDNEQFF	TGCAGCGTTGAAGGGCTAGCGGGAGACAATGAGCAGTTCTTC
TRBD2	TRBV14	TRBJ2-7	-	CASSQFGGVYEQYF	TGTGCCAGCAGCCAATTCGGGGGGGTGTACGAGCAGTACTTC
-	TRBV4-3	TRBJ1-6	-	CASSQEPGAPNSPLHF	TGCGCCAGCAGCCAAGAACCGGGGGCGCCGAATTCACCCCTCCACTTT
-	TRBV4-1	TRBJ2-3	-	CASSQDGPLGTDTQYF	TGCGCCAGCAGCCAAGATGGACCCCTCGGCACAGATACGCAGTATTTT
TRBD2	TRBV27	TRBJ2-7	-	CASAGGYEQYF	TGTGCCAGCGCGGGGGGCTACGAGCAGTACTTC
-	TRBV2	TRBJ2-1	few	CASSEGQVNNEQFF	TGTGCCAGCAGTGAAGGTCAGGTCAACAATGAGCAGTTCTTC
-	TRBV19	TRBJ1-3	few	CAIPDQDTIYF	TGTGCCATCCCGGACCAGGACACCATATATTTT
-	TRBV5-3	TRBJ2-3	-	CASSSVAVRDTQYF	TGTGCCAGCAGCTCCGTGGCAGTGAGAGATACGCAGTATTTT
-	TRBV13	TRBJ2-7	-	CASSLVSQEPLYEQYF	TGTGCCAGCAGCTTAGTGTCCCAGGAGCCCCTCTACGAGCAGTACTTC
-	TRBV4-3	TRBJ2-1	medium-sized	CASSQDGVRLNEQFF	TGCGCCAGCAGCCAAGATGGGGTGAGACTGAATGAGCAGTTCTTC
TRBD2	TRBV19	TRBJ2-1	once	CASSPGLASSWEQFF	TGTGCCAGTAGTCCGGGACTAGCGTCGTCTTGGGAGCAGTTCTTC
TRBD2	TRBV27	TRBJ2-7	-	CASSIDVAGIQYEQYF	TGTGCCAGCAGTATCGATGTAGCGGGCATACAATACGAGCAGTACTTC
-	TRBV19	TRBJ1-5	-	CASSILGGNQPQHF	TGTGCCAGTAGTATCCTTGGGGGCAATCAGCCCCAGCATTTT
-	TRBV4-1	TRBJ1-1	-	CASSHSTKETFF	TGCGCCAGCAGCCACAGTACCAAGGAAACTTTCTTT
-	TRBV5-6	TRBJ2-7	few	CASSFWGYSYEQYF	TGTGCCAGCAGCTTTTGGGGGTACTCCTACGAGCAGTACTTC
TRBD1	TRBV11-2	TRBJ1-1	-	CASSAQGVRNTEAFF	TGTGCCAGCAGCGCACAGGGGGTTAGGAACACTGAAGCTTTCTTT
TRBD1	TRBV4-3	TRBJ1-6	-	CASSPMAGQGGPSYNSPLHF	TGCGCCAGCAGCCCCATGGCAGGGCAGGGGGGTCCCTCCTATAATTCACCCCTCCACTTT
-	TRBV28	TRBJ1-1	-	CASSPAGGDTEAFF	TGTGCCAGCAGCCCCGCAGGAGGGGACACTGAAGCTTTCTTT
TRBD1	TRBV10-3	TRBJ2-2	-	CAIMRDSNTGELFF	TGTGCCATCATGAGGGACAGTAACACCGGGGAGCTGTTTTTT
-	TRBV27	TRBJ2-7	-	CASSSALDRSPGEQYF	TGTGCCAGCAGTTCCGCCCTTGACAGATCCCCTGGAGAGCAGTACTTC
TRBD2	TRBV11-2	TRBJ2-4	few	CASSPTGTSGAVAKNIQYF	TGTGCCAGCAGCCCAACCGGGACTAGCGGGGCAGTAGCCAAAAACATTCAGTACTTC